The rows below give T cell receptor beta chains drawn from one sample of a study of cytomegalovirus exposure and HLA in healthy donors. The table came from immunoSEQ multiplex PCR; TCRdb's copy has only in-frame clones and leaves some out. Of over 110,000 clones listed, 70% to 85% are singletons. The sequencing input was PBMCs. The receptors shown here come from a male donor in good health and CMV-seronegative. Each CDR3 is given with its conserved first and last residue. Each record gives: J gene, clone size, V gene, CDR3 protein. Not all rows give a size; the values are once, few, many and, for expanded clones, a class.

j_call: TRBJ2-6; clone_size: once; v_call: TRBV5-1; cdr3_aa: CASSSGYSGANVLTF
j_call: TRBJ1-1; clone_size: NA; v_call: TRBV6-5; cdr3_aa: CASSPGGGLKTEAFF
j_call: TRBJ2-7; clone_size: NA; v_call: TRBV6-5; cdr3_aa: CASSPDRPWNEQYF
j_call: TRBJ1-6; clone_size: NA; v_call: TRBV6-5; cdr3_aa: CASSDLYNSPLHF
j_call: TRBJ2-7; clone_size: NA; v_call: TRBV6-1; cdr3_aa: CASRSGTGIYEQYF
j_call: TRBJ2-3; clone_size: NA; v_call: TRBV28; cdr3_aa: CASSLTGFSDTQYF
j_call: TRBJ1-2; clone_size: NA; v_call: TRBV6-6; cdr3_aa: CASTRQEVNYGYTF
j_call: TRBJ1-6; clone_size: once; v_call: TRBV4-3; cdr3_aa: CASSQEPGQYNSPLHF
j_call: TRBJ2-6; clone_size: NA; v_call: TRBV19; cdr3_aa: CASSIDDSAPNSGANVLTF
j_call: TRBJ2-7; clone_size: NA; v_call: TRBV29-1; cdr3_aa: CSAKDYFGQYF
j_call: TRBJ1-1; clone_size: NA; v_call: TRBV5-1; cdr3_aa: CASRRGAPTEAFF
j_call: TRBJ2-7; clone_size: NA; v_call: TRBV27; cdr3_aa: CASSSEREGYEQYF
j_call: TRBJ1-4; clone_size: once; v_call: TRBV5-1; cdr3_aa: CASSRAGGSDEKLFF
j_call: TRBJ2-1; clone_size: NA; v_call: TRBV13; cdr3_aa: CAGSLGSGRAYNEQFF
j_call: TRBJ2-7; clone_size: NA; v_call: TRBV2; cdr3_aa: CASSGGLAGFYEQYF
j_call: TRBJ2-7; clone_size: NA; v_call: TRBV27; cdr3_aa: CASWDTSYEQYF
j_call: NA; clone_size: NA; v_call: TRBV19; cdr3_aa: CASSDLTAYEQYF
j_call: TRBJ2-7; clone_size: NA; v_call: TRBV13; cdr3_aa: CASTQGQETGEQYF
j_call: TRBJ1-5; clone_size: NA; v_call: TRBV5-6; cdr3_aa: CASSGPGTSNQPQHF
j_call: TRBJ2-7; clone_size: NA; v_call: TRBV5-1; cdr3_aa: CASSLQGYEQYF
j_call: TRBJ1-1; clone_size: NA; v_call: TRBV7-2; cdr3_aa: CASSAVGTGNTEAFF
j_call: TRBJ2-3; clone_size: once; v_call: TRBV6-6; cdr3_aa: CASGALLADTQYF
j_call: TRBJ2-7; clone_size: NA; v_call: TRBV7-9; cdr3_aa: CASSKDRTDEQYF
j_call: TRBJ2-3; clone_size: NA; v_call: TRBV19; cdr3_aa: CASSISRSGTDTQYF
j_call: TRBJ2-7; clone_size: NA; v_call: TRBV5-1; cdr3_aa: CASSLEWGHEQYF
j_call: TRBJ2-1; clone_size: NA; v_call: TRBV5-6; cdr3_aa: CASSWGAPSYNEQFF
j_call: TRBJ2-6; clone_size: NA; v_call: TRBV6-1; cdr3_aa: CASGSVNSGANVLTF
j_call: TRBJ1-2; clone_size: NA; v_call: TRBV4-1; cdr3_aa: CASSRLPLGDRALGYTF
j_call: TRBJ2-7; clone_size: NA; v_call: TRBV6-1; cdr3_aa: CASSERGLAYEQYF
j_call: TRBJ2-1; clone_size: NA; v_call: TRBV6-5; cdr3_aa: CASSPTSGRAGEQFF
j_call: TRBJ1-1; clone_size: NA; v_call: TRBV6-4; cdr3_aa: CASSPRVGVNTEAFF
j_call: TRBJ2-7; clone_size: NA; v_call: TRBV6-1; cdr3_aa: CASSEQGQDRREYF
j_call: TRBJ2-5; clone_size: NA; v_call: TRBV4-3; cdr3_aa: CASSPSGTSGMIIQETQYF
j_call: TRBJ1-5; clone_size: NA; v_call: TRBV21-1; cdr3_aa: CARDREDQPQHF
j_call: TRBJ2-1; clone_size: NA; v_call: TRBV2; cdr3_aa: CASSAFGLAGAIEQFF
j_call: TRBJ2-1; clone_size: NA; v_call: TRBV5-6; cdr3_aa: CASSLGFGRWRDEQFF
j_call: TRBJ1-1; clone_size: NA; v_call: TRBV4-2; cdr3_aa: CASEKRGLNTEAFF
j_call: TRBJ2-1; clone_size: NA; v_call: TRBV13; cdr3_aa: CASSSRGPIYNEQFF
j_call: TRBJ1-1; clone_size: NA; v_call: TRBV6-5; cdr3_aa: CASSYSTGFPNTEAFF
j_call: TRBJ2-6; clone_size: NA; v_call: TRBV7-2; cdr3_aa: CASRPGGANVLTF
j_call: TRBJ2-5; clone_size: NA; v_call: TRBV7-2; cdr3_aa: CASSPRTSGETQYF
j_call: TRBJ1-2; clone_size: NA; v_call: TRBV5-4; cdr3_aa: CASSVKAGNDGYTF
j_call: TRBJ2-7; clone_size: NA; v_call: TRBV7-3; cdr3_aa: CASSPTGSYEQYF
j_call: TRBJ1-1; clone_size: NA; v_call: TRBV10-3; cdr3_aa: CAISESLAGMTNTEAFF
j_call: TRBJ2-1; clone_size: NA; v_call: TRBV10-3; cdr3_aa: CATGLAGGHNEQFF